Listed here is a single TCR beta chain. These data are taken from a study of blood T cell repertoires in COVID-19. For the study at large: There were acute and convalescent COVID-19 samples, and they came from the United States, Italy and Spain.

Sequenced by immunoSEQ multiplex PCR; TCRdb stores in-frame clones only, minus some. The repertoire holds a few hundred thousand clones, around 90% seen once, with about 1% in the top ten. The CDR3 is made up of 16 amino acids. Trimming took 0 bases from V and 9 from J, leaving 18 bases between them. Germline V gives CDR1 MNHEY, CDR2 SMNVEV (reference sequence). The V gene is TRBV27, the J gene TRBJ2-1; D might be TRBD2 (6 bases). This clonotype was obtained from a woman in her thirties or forties with COVID-19, enrolled during active disease. Sample: peripheral blood. The CDR3 nucleotides are TGTGCCAGCAGTTTATCAACTGGGGAGGCCTCCAGTGAGCAGTTCTTC. Translated, it gives CASSLSTGEASSEQFF.